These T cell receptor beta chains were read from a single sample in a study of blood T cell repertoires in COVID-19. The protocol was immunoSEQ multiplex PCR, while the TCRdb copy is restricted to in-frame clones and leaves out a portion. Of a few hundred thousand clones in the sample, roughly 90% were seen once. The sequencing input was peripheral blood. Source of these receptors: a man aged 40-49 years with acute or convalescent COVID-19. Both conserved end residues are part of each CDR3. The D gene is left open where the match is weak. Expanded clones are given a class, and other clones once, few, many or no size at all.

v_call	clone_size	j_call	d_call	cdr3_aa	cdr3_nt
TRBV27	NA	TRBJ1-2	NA	CASSLSSSYGYTF	TGTGCCAGCAGTTTATCCAGTTCATATGGCTACACCTTC
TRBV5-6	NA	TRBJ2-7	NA	CASSFGSGSYEQYF	TGTGCCAGCAGCTTTGGTAGCGGCTCCTACGAGCAGTACTTC
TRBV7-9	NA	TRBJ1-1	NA	CASSLAPGGTEAFF	TGTGCCAGCAGCTTAGCGCCTGGAGGCACTGAAGCTTTCTTT
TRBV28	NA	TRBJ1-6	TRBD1	CASRQGVGSPLHF	TGTGCCAGCAGGCAGGGGGTTGGGTCACCCCTCCACTTT
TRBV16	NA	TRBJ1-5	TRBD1	CASSQDTYGTGPYQPQHF	TGTGCCAGCAGCCAAGATACGTACGGGACAGGGCCCTATCAGCCCCAGCATTTT
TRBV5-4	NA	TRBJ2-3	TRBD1	CASSSTGGARHTQYF	TGTGCCAGCAGCTCAACAGGGGGCGCACGCCATACGCAGTATTTT
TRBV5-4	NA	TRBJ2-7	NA	CASSGGRRDSIYEQYF	TGTGCCAGCAGCGGGGGGAGGAGGGACAGTATCTACGAGCAGTACTTC
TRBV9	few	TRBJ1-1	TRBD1	CASSFGTGGLGTEAFF	TGTGCCAGCAGCTTTGGGACAGGGGGCCTTGGCACTGAAGCTTTCTTT
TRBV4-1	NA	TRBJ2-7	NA	CASSPLTAHYEQYF	TGCGCCAGCAGCCCTCTTACTGCTCACTACGAGCAGTACTTC
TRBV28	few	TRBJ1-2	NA	CASSGTYVNYGYTF	TGTGCCAGCAGCGGGACATACGTTAACTATGGCTACACCTTC
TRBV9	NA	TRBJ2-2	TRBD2	CASSVGGSGVVGELFF	TGTGCCAGCAGCGTAGGCGGTAGCGGGGTCGTCGGGGAGCTGTTTTTT
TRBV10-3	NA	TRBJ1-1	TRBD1	CAISEQGVNTEAFF	TGTGCCATCAGTGAGCAGGGGGTAAACACTGAAGCTTTCTTT
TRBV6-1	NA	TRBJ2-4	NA	CASSEATRYIQYF	TGTGCCAGCAGTGAAGCGACTAGGTACATTCAGTACTTC
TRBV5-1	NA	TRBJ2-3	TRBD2	CASGTSGFTDTQYF	TGCGCCAGCGGGACTAGCGGGTTCACAGATACGCAGTATTTT
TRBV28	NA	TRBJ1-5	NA	CASIAGSGLRNQPQHF	TGTGCCAGCATCGCGGGGTCGGGGCTGCGGAATCAGCCCCAGCATTTT
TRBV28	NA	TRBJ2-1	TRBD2	CASSLSSGGANEQFF	TGTGCCAGCAGTTTGTCTAGCGGGGGGGCCAATGAGCAGTTCTTC
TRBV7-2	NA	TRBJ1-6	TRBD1	CASSQGGQGAYNSPLHF	TGTGCCAGCAGCCAGGGGGGACAGGGAGCCTATAATTCACCCCTCCACTTT
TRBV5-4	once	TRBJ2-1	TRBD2	CASSLERGHNNEQFF	TGTGCCAGCAGCTTGGAGCGGGGCCATAACAATGAGCAGTTCTTC
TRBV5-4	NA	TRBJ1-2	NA	CASSSAGGARGYTF	TGTGCCAGCAGCTCCGCGGGGGGGGCGCGAGGCTACACCTTC
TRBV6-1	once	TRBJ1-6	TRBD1	CASSEETGAIRALHF	TGTGCCAGCAGTGAAGAGACAGGGGCGATCAGAGCCCTCCACTTT
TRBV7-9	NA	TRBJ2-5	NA	CASTFVGAQETQYF	TGTGCCAGCACCTTCGTTGGAGCCCAAGAGACCCAGTACTTC
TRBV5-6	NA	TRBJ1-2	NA	CASSNGWNSYGYTF	TGTGCCAGCAGCAATGGCTGGAACAGCTATGGCTACACCTTC
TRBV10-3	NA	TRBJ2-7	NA	CAISRGQEGSEQYF	TGTGCCATCAGCCGCGGACAGGAGGGGAGCGAGCAGTACTTC
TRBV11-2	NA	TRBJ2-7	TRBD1	CASSSSRDRPSYEQYF	TGTGCCAGCAGTTCCTCCCGGGACAGACCATCCTACGAGCAGTACTTC
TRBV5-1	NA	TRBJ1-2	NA	CASSTDKYGYTF	TGCGCCAGCAGCACCGACAAATATGGCTACACCTTC
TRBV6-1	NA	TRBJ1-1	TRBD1	CASSERGLEAFF	TGTGCCAGCAGTGAAAGGGGGCTAGAAGCTTTCTTT
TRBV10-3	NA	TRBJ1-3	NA	CAISLVGAGNTIYF	TGTGCCATCAGTTTAGTAGGGGCTGGAAACACCATATATTTT
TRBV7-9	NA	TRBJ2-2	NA	CASSPLTGELFF	TGTGCCAGCAGCCCCCTGACCGGGGAGCTGTTTTTT
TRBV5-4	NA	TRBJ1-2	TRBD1	CASSRGSDRGSHGYTF	TGTGCCAGCAGCAGGGGATCGGACAGGGGTTCGCATGGCTACACCTTC
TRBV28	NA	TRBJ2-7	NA	CASRPQGEPYEQYF	TGTGCCAGTCGACCGCAGGGCGAACCCTACGAGCAGTACTTC
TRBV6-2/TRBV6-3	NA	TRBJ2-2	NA	CASSFAGRNTGELFF	TGTGCCAGCAGTTTCGCGGGTCGAAACACCGGGGAGCTGTTTTTT
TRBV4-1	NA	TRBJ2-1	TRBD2	CASSQPRLAGGSNEQFF	TGCGCCAGCAGCCAACCCCGACTAGCGGGGGGTAGCAATGAGCAGTTCTTC
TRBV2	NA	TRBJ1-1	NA	CASSGEEGSTEAFF	TGTGCCAGCAGTGGTGAGGAGGGTAGCACTGAAGCTTTCTTT
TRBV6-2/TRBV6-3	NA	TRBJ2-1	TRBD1	CASSFHPTGGPFHEQFF	TGTGCCAGCAGTTTTCACCCGACAGGGGGCCCTTTCCATGAGCAGTTCTTC
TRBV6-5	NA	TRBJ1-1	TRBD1	CASSPGDRRTEAFF	TGTGCCAGCAGCCCGGGGGACAGGAGGACTGAAGCTTTCTTT
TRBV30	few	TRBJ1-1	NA	CAWSFGRQAFF	TGTGCCTGGAGTTTTGGCAGGCAAGCTTTCTTT
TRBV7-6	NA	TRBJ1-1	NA	CASSLTANTEAFF	TGTGCCAGCAGCTTAACAGCGAACACTGAAGCTTTCTTT
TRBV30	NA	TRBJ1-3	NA	CAWSVRGAGNTIYF	TGTGCCTGGAGTGTACGGGGGGCTGGAAACACCATATATTTT
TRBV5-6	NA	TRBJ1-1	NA	CASSDQASMFVAFF	TGTGCCAGCAGCGACCAGGCCTCAATGTTCGTAGCTTTCTTT
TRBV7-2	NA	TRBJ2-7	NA	CASSPNGRPGYEQYF	TGTGCCAGCAGCCCTAATGGTCGTCCGGGTTACGAGCAGTACTTC
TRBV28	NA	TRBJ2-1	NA	CASSSQGGGHNNEQFF	TGTGCCAGCAGTTCCCAAGGAGGGGGCCACAACAATGAGCAGTTCTTC
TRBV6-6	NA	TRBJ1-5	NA	CASSYPGISNQPQHF	TGTGCCAGCAGTTACCCAGGGATTAGCAATCAGCCCCAGCATTTT
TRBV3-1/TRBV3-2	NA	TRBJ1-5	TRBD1	CASSQGNTGVQPQHF	TGTGCCAGCAGCCAAGGAAATACAGGGGTTCAGCCCCAGCATTTT
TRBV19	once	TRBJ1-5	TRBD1	CASSQKRTGRHQPQHF	TGTGCCAGTAGTCAAAAGAGGACAGGGAGACATCAGCCCCAGCATTTT
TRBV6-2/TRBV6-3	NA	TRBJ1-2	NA	CASSRGGQSNYGYTF	TGTGCCAGCAGTCGTGGGGGACAATCTAACTATGGCTACACCTTC
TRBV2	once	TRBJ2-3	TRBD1	CASSDGTDTSTDTQYF	TGTGCCAGCAGCGACGGGACAGACACAAGCACAGATACGCAGTATTTT
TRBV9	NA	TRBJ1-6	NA	CASSERQIPHYNSPLHF	TGTGCCAGCAGCGAGAGACAGATCCCCCACTATAATTCACCCCTCCACTTT
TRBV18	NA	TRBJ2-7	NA	CASSPNRRTFRYEQYF	TGTGCCAGCTCACCCAACCGGAGGACCTTCCGCTACGAGCAGTACTTC
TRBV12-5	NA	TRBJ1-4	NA	CASGPGTNEKLFF	TGTGCTAGTGGTCCCGGGACAAATGAAAAACTGTTTTTT
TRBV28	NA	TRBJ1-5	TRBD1	CASSYRGRRQPQHF	TGTGCCAGCAGTTACAGGGGGCGGCGCCAGCCCCAGCATTTT
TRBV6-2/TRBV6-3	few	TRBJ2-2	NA	CASSYSRVVELFF	TGTGCCAGCAGTTACAGTCGGGTGGTGGAGCTGTTTTTT
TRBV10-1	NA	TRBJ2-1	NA	CASRKLAGRRAYNEQFF	TGCGCCAGCAGAAAACTAGCCGGGAGACGGGCCTACAATGAGCAGTTCTTC
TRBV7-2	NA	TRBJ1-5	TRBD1	CASSLDTGVPNQPQHF	TGTGCCAGCAGCTTAGATACAGGGGTGCCAAATCAGCCCCAGCATTTT
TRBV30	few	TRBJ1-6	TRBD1	CAWNIRGPHSPLHF	TGTGCCTGGAACATCAGGGGGCCCCATTCACCCCTCCACTTT
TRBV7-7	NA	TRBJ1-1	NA	CASSPWDKNTEAFF	TGTGCTAGCAGCCCCTGGGACAAGAACACTGAAGCTTTCTTT
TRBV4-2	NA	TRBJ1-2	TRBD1	CASSQEQGANYGYTF	TGTGCCAGCAGCCAAGAACAGGGGGCGAACTATGGCTACACCTTC
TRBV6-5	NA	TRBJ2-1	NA	CASSSRVGSYNEQFF	TGTGCCAGCAGTAGCAGGGTTGGGTCCTACAATGAGCAGTTCTTC
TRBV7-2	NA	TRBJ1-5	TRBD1	CASSFTGVYHQPQHF	TGTGCCAGCAGCTTCACAGGGGTATATCATCAGCCCCAGCATTTT